The rows below give T cell receptor beta chains drawn from one sample of a study of blood T cell repertoires in COVID-19. The data were produced by immunoSEQ multiplex PCR, yet TCRdb's version contains in-frame clones alone and is incomplete. This sample has approximately 350,000 clones, with 70% to 90% found just once. The specimen sequenced was peripheral blood. These receptors were collected from a man aged 35-49 years with acute or convalescent COVID-19. CDR3s include the opening cysteine and the closing phenylalanine or tryptophan. A D gene is named only where the DNA matches it firmly. Clone size is shown for a subset of rows, as once, few, many or a class of expanded clone.

J gene,D gene,V gene,clone size,CDR3 DNA,CDR3 protein
TRBJ2-7,-,TRBV5-4,-,TGTGCCAGCAGTTCCGACGGGTACGAGCAGTACTTC,CASSSDGYEQYF
TRBJ2-7,-,TRBV7-9,-,TGTGCCAGCAGCTTAGCTTCCCGGTCCTACGAGCAGTACTTC,CASSLASRSYEQYF
TRBJ1-3,-,TRBV9,-,TGTGCCAGCAGCGTAGGCACAGTAGGAATCTCTGGAAACACCATATATTTT,CASSVGTVGISGNTIYF
TRBJ2-5,TRBD2,TRBV6-6,once,TGTGCCAGCAGTTACCGTAGCGGGGGCCAAGAGACCCAGTACTTC,CASSYRSGGQETQYF
TRBJ1-2,TRBD1,TRBV10-3,-,TGTGCCATCAACAACAGGGGCGGGCGCTATGGCTACACCTTC,CAINNRGGRYGYTF
TRBJ2-1,TRBD2,TRBV12-5,-,TGTGCTAGTGGTCTGAGGGCGGGAGTAGCGTACAATGAGCAGTTCTTC,CASGLRAGVAYNEQFF
TRBJ2-7,-,TRBV23-1,-,TGCGCCAGCAGTCCAGACCCTGACGGGGGTAGGGGCTCCTACGAGCAGTACTTC,CASSPDPDGGRGSYEQYF
TRBJ2-1,TRBD2,TRBV9,-,TGTGCCAGCAGCACACCACTAGCGGGCGGAGAGAATGAGCAGTTCTTC,CASSTPLAGGENEQFF
TRBJ1-1,-,TRBV5-1,-,TGCGCCAGCAGGACGGGACTCGGAAGGGCTTTCTTT,CASRTGLGRAFF
TRBJ2-1,-,TRBV10-1,-,TGCGCCAGCAGTGGACTTCTACCCGCCCGGGGGGCCCCCTCTAACTCCTACAATGAGCAGTTCTTC,CASSGLLPARGAPSNSYNEQFF
TRBJ2-7,-,TRBV20-1,-,TGCAGTGCTAGTCCTAGCAGATACGAGCAGTACTTC,CSASPSRYEQYF
TRBJ2-5,TRBD2,TRBV18,few,TGTGCCAGCTCACCCCGGACTAGCGGGAAGATAGGGACCCAGTACTTC,CASSPRTSGKIGTQYF
TRBJ1-4,-,TRBV6-2/TRBV6-3,-,TGTGCCAGCAGCCTTTTGAACCGGGAGCAGACTAATGAAAAACTGTTTTTT,CASSLLNREQTNEKLFF
TRBJ1-1,-,TRBV2,-,TGTGCCAGCAGTGTGAGGTATGAAGCTTTCTTT,CASSVRYEAFF
TRBJ1-1,-,TRBV19,few,TGTGCCAGTAGTTCCTGGGAGGATGAAGCTTTCTTT,CASSSWEDEAFF
TRBJ1-2,-,TRBV4-1,-,TGCGCCAGCAGCCAGTCGACAGCTATCATCTATGGCTACACCTTC,CASSQSTAIIYGYTF
TRBJ2-7,-,TRBV21-1,-,TGTGCCAGCAGCCGACAGGGGGCAACCTACGAGCAGTACTTC,CASSRQGATYEQYF